The rows below give T cell receptor beta chains drawn from one sample of a study of OX40 agonist ivuxolimab in advanced cancers. Assay used: immunoSEQ multiplex PCR; TCRdb lists only in-frame clones, some missing. Altogether some 81,000 clones are present, 75% to 85% being singletons, with the ten largest covering 0.5% to 0.7%. The input for sequencing was CD4+ or CD8+ T cells sorted from blood, taken in a trial of the OX40 agonist ivuxolimab. The receptor set was obtained from an adult with an advanced solid tumor such as melanoma, head and neck, liver or kidney cancer. Both conserved end residues are part of each CDR3. Size values are once, few and many counts, or a class for expanded clones, and some rows have none.

TRBV14,-,TRBJ2-7,CASSHQVGTASYEQYF
TRBV9,-,TRBJ2-2,CASTFQDNTGELFF
TRBV5-5,-,TRBJ2-2,CASSLRGQNTGELFF
TRBV5-1,-,TRBJ2-3,CASSLVRTGMWYF
TRBV6-5,-,TRBJ2-7,CASSRVGGYEQYF
TRBV30,-,TRBJ2-5,CAWRAVAGAEYF
TRBV14,-,TRBJ1-6,CASSQGWGGGSSNSPLHF
TRBV6-1,-,TRBJ1-1,CASSAPFGGRNTEAFF
TRBV19,-,TRBJ1-3,CASTKGRTASGNTIYF
TRBV9,-,TRBJ2-7,CASSPTRAGGGEQYF
TRBV11-2,many,TRBJ2-7,CASSSLQGRGAYEQYF
TRBV4-2,-,TRBJ2-3,CASSQEGLRGSGADTQYF
TRBV19,-,TRBJ1-5,CASSSDWGNQPQHF
TRBV5-1,-,TRBJ2-7,CASSPRRAGTYEQYF
TRBV6-1,few,TRBJ1-5,CASSETGPSYVSQPQHF
TRBV4-1,-,TRBJ2-5,CASSHLAGGPGETQYF
TRBV7-9,-,TRBJ2-7,CASSEGIRGLNEQYF
TRBV5-1,-,TRBJ2-3,CASSLGDSTDTQYF
TRBV4-1,-,TRBJ1-5,CVSSPPGQLSNQPQHF
TRBV4-1,-,TRBJ1-5,CASSQELYSNQPQHF
TRBV4-3,-,TRBJ2-1,CASSQDSYNEQFF
TRBV5-4,-,TRBJ1-6,CASSTRTAGNSPLHF
TRBV19,once,TRBJ1-6,CASTDQYSYNSPLHF
TRBV11-2,once,TRBJ1-5,CASSLTPAQPQHF
TRBV30,-,TRBJ1-4,CVWRKTGTTNEKLFF
TRBV19,-,TRBJ2-7,CASSIRAEQYF
TRBV11-2,once,TRBJ1-4,CASSLGGGEKLFF
TRBV5-8,once,TRBJ2-1,CASSLAGLNNEQFF
TRBV19,once,TRBJ1-3,CASSPTGGMSSGNTIYF
TRBV18,-,TRBJ1-5,CASSRVEDQPQHF
TRBV7-9,-,TRBJ2-1,CASSLVGGLEQFF
TRBV4-1,-,TRBJ2-5,CASSQGRIQETQYF
TRBV6-1,-,TRBJ2-7,CASSEGGTTYEQYF
TRBV2,-,TRBJ2-3,CAIRGMKGGAPDTQYF
TRBV5-4,-,TRBJ2-3,CASSQRLSPFTDTQYF
TRBV5-8,-,TRBJ2-7,CASSHRDRPYEQYF
TRBV4-2,few,TRBJ1-2,CASSQPTEDYGYTF
TRBV7-2,few,TRBJ2-3,CASSSEVAPDTQYF
TRBV4-2,once,TRBJ2-6,CASSKGAGASGANVLTF
TRBV5-1,-,TRBJ1-2,CASSLGQGEGYTF
TRBV6-6,-,TRBJ1-2,CASRRGGTDPYGYTF
TRBV4-2,-,TRBJ2-5,CASSPLDREETQYF